A few counts support the clone carrying this T cell receptor (beta chain). The patients, who ranged from 18 to 65 in age, presented with newly diagnosed hyperthyroidism lasting under 2 months. The sample originates from a study of T cells in Graves' hyperthyroidism and ophthalmopathy. RNA transcripts gave rise to amplified TCR beta CDR3 regions. TCR CDR3 underwent first-round RT-PCR with the HTBI primer set. One entry per CDR3 protein results from TCRdb running MiXCR on the multiplex PCR reads. Seen here are some 560,000 distinct CDR3 sequences, roughly 14% observed once, and the top ten hold under 7.5%. Trimming took off 0 bases at V and 2 bases at J, with 10 bases between the two ends. This CDR3 spans 16 amino acids. Germline CDR1 KGHSH, CDR2 LQKENI.

The TCR sequence derives from a woman in her 30s with Graves' hyperthyroidism. The specimen sequenced was blood. This chain uses TRBV18 with TRBJ2-2; D is unresolved. In DNA form, the CDR3 reads TGTGCCAGCTCACCACCAGGCAGTAGAAACACCGGGGAGCTGTTTTTT. Translating gives CASSPPGSRNTGELFF.